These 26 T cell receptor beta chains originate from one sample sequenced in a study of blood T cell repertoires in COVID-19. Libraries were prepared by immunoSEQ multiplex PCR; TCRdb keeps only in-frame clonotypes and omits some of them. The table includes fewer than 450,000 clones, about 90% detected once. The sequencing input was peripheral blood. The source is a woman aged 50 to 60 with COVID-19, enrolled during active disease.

In DNA, the CDR3 is TGTGCCAGCAGCGGCGGGACGGGAAATCAGCCCCAGCATTTT. This gives the protein CASSGGTGNQPQHF. This chain uses TRBV9 with TRBJ1-5, with TRBD1 as a possible D gene (5 bases). The CDR3 length is 14 residues. CDR1 is SGDLS, CDR2 YYNGEE, per germline. With 3 bases removed from V and 4 bases from J, the gap between germline ends came to 11 bases.

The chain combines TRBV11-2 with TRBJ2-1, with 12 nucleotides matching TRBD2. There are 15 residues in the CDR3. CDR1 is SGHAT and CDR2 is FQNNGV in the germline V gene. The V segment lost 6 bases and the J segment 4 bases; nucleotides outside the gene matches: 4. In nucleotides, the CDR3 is TGTGCCAGCAGAAAAGGACTAGCGGGGTACAATGAGCAGTTCTTC. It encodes CASRKGLAGYNEQFF.

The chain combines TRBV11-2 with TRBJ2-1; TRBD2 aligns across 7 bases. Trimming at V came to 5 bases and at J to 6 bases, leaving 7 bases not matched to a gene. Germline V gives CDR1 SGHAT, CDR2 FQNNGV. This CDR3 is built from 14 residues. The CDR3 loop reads CASSINLAANEQFF. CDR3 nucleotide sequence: TGTGCCAGCAGCATCAATCTAGCGGCCAATGAGCAGTTCTTC.

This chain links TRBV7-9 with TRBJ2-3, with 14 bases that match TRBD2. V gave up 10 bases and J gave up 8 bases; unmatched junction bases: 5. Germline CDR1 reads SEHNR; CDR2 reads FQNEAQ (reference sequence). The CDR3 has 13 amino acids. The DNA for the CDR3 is TGTGCCACCAGACTAGCGGGAGGGCCTACGCAGTATTTT. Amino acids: CATRLAGGPTQYF. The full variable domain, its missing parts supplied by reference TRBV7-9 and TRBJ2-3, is DTGVSQNPRHKITKRGQNVTFRCDPISEHNRLYWYRQTLGQGPEFLTYFQNEAQLEKSRLLSDRFSAERPKGSFSTLEIQRTEQGDSAMYLCATRLAGGPTQYFGPGTRLTVL.

The CDR3 here is CAWSGDMNTEAFF. The CDR3 DNA is TGTGCCTGGAGCGGGGACATGAACACTGAAGCTTTCTTT. The chain links TRBV30 to TRBJ1-1; a weak D match, TRBD1 (6 bases). The germline V gene has CDR1 GTSNPN and CDR2 SVGIG (reference sequence). Between the trimmed V and J ends, which lost 3 bases and 0 bases, there was a span of 8 bases. The CDR3 contains 13 residues.

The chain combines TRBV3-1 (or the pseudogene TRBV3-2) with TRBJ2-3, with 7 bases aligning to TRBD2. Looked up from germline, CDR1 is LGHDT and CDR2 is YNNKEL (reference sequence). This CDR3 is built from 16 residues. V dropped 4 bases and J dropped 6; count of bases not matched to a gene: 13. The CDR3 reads CASSRFFAGAEDTQYF. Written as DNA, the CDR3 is TGTGCCAGCAGCCGCTTTTTCGCGGGAGCCGAGGATACGCAGTATTTT.

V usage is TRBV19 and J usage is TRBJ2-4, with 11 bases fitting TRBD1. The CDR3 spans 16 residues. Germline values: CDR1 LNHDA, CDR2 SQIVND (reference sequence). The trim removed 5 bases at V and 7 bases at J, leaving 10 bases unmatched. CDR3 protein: CASSVGTGGKPNIQYF. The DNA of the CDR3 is TGTGCCAGTAGTGTCGGGACAGGGGGTAAGCCGAACATTCAGTACTTC.

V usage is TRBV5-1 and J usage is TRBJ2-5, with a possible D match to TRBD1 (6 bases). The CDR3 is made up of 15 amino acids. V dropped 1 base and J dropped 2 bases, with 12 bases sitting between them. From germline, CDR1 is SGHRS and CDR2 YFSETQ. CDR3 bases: TGCGCCAGCAGCTTGACTCCCGGGACACAAGAGACCCAGTACTTC. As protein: CASSLTPGTQETQYF.

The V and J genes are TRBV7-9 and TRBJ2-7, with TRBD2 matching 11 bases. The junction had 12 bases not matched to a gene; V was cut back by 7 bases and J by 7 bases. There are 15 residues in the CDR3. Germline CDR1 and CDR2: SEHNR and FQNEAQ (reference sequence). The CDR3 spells CASTRGLAGPGEQYF. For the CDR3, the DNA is TGTGCCAGCACCCGAGGACTAGCGGGTCCAGGGGAGCAGTACTTC.

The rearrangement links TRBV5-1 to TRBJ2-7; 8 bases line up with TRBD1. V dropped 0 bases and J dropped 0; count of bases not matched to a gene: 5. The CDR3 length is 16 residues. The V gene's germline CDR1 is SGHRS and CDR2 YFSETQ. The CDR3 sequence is CASSLAPGQASYEQYF. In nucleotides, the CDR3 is TGCGCCAGCAGCTTGGCTCCGGGACAGGCCTCCTACGAGCAGTACTTC.

CDR3 amino acids: CSVYEGAGEQYF. The CDR3 coding sequence is TGCAGCGTTTATGAGGGAGCGGGCGAGCAGTACTTC. J is TRBJ2-7 and V is TRBV29-1; TRBD2 might be the D (6 bases). The CDR3 totals 12 residues. From germline, CDR1 is SQVTM and CDR2 ANQGSEA. The ends were cut back, 5 bases at V and 6 bases at J, with 14 bases in the middle.

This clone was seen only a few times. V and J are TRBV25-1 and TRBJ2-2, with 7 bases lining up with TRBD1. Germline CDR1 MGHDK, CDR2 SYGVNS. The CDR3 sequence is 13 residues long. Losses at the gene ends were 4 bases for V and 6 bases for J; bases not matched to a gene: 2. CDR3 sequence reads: CASSGQGAGELFF. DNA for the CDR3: TGTGCCAGCAGTGGACAGGGAGCCGGGGAGCTGTTTTTT.

The CDR3 coding sequence is TGTGCCTGGAGTGTAGGAGTGGCCCAAGAGACCCAGTACTTC. It codes for CAWSVGVAQETQYF. The chain has TRBV30 and TRBJ2-5; D is unclear. The CDR3 runs 14 residues. Germline CDR1 is GTSNPN and CDR2 is SVGIG (reference sequence). The ends were cut back, 0 bases at V and 1 base at J, with 9 bases in the middle.

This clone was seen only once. The CDR3 DNA reads TGTGCCAGCAGCTTAAAGCAGGGAAAGGCCGAGCAGTACTTC. Its translation is CASSLKQGKAEQYF. The V and J genes are TRBV7-9 and TRBJ2-7; TRBD1 is a possible D gene (5 bases). The CDR3 has 14 residues. CDR1 is SEHNR and CDR2 is FQNEAQ in the germline V gene (reference sequence). Trimming pared 2 bases from V and 6 bases from J, leaving 14 bases between.

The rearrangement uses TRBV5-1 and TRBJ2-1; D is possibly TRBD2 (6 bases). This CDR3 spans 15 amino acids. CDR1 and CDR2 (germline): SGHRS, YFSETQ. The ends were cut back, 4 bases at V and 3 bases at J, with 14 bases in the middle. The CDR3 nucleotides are TGCGCCAGCAGCGCGCTAGCGAGCGACTACAATGAGCAGTTCTTC. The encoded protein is CASSALASDYNEQFF. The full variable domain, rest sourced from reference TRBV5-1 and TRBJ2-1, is KAGVTQTPRYLIKTRGQQVTLSCSPISGHRSVSWYQQTPGQGLQFLFEYFSETQRNKGNFPGRFSGRQFSNSRSEMNVSTLELGDSALYLCASSALASDYNEQFFGPGTRLTVL.

The CDR3 nucleotides are TGTGCCAGCAGTTACTCGACGACTAGCGGTTACAATGAGCAGTTCTTC. This translates into CASSYSTTSGYNEQFF. The gene calls are TRBV6-2 or TRBV6-3 and TRBJ2-1, with 9 bases lining up with TRBD2. The V gene's germline CDR1 is MNHEY and CDR2 SVGEGT. The CDR3 is made up of 16 amino acids. Germline trimming cut 0 bases from V and 4 bases from J; bases unmatched to any gene: 4.

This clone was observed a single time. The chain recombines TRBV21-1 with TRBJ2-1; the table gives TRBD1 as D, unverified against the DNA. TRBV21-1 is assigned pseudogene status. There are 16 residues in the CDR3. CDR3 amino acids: CAGSKGPRYHYNEQFF. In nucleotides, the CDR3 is TGTGCCGGCAGCAAGGGGCCACGATACCATTACAATGAGCAGTTCTTC.

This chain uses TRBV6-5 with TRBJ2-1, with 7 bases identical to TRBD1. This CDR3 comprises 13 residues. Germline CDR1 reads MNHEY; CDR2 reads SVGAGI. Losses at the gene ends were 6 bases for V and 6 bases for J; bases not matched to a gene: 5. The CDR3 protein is CASRGTVRNEQFF. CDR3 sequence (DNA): TGTGCCAGCAGGGGGACAGTCCGCAATGAGCAGTTCTTC.

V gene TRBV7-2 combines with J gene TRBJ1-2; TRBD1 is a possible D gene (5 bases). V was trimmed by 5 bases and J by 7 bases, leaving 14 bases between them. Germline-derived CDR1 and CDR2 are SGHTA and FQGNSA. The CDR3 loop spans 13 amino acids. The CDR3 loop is CASSPGKGLGYTF. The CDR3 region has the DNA TGTGCCAGCAGCCCCGGAAAGGGGCTTGGCTACACCTTC.

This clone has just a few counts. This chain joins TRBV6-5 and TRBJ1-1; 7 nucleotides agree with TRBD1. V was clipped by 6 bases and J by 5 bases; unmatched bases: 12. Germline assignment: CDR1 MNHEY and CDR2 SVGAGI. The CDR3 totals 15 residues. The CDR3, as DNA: TGTGCCAGCAGAGAGGACAGGTTATATTCAACTGAAGCTTTCTTT. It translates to CASREDRLYSTEAFF.

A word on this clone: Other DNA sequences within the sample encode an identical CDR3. The CDR3 region has the DNA TGCGCCAGCAGCCAAGGGACAGGGGGCCGGGAGACCCAGTACTTC. It translates to CASSQGTGGRETQYF. The chain employs TRBV4-1 and TRBJ2-5; 11 nucleotides line up with TRBD1. V gave up 1 base and J gave up 5 bases; unmatched junction bases: 3. Germline CDR1 is MGHRA and CDR2 is YSYEKL. The CDR3 length is 15 residues.

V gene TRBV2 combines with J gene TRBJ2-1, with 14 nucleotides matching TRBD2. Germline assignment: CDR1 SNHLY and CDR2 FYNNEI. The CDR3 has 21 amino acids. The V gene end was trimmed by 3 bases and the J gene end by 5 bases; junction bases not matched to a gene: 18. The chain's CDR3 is CASSDYLGTSGRWEMNNEQFF. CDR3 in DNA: TGTGCCAGCAGTGATTATCTGGGGACTAGCGGGAGATGGGAAATGAACAATGAGCAGTTCTTC.

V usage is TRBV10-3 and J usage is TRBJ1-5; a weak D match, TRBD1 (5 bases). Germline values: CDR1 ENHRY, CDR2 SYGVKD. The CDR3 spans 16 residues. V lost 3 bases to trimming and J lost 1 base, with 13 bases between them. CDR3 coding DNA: TGTGCCATCAGTGATTTAGGGGAGGGAAGCAATCAGCCCCAGCATTTT. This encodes CAISDLGEGSNQPQHF.

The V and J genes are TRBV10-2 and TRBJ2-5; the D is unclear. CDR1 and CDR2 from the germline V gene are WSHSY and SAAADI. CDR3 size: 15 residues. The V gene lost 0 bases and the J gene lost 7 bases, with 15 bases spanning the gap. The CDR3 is CASSESRSASATQYF. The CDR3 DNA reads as TGCGCCAGCAGTGAGTCGAGGTCCGCTTCGGCGACCCAGTACTTC.

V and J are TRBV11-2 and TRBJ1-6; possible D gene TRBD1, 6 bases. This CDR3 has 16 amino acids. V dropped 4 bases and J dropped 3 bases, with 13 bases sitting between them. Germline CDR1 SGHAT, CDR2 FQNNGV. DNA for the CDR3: TGTGCCAGCAGCTCACAGGGCCGAAACTATAATTCACCCCTCCACTTT. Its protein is CASSSQGRNYNSPLHF.

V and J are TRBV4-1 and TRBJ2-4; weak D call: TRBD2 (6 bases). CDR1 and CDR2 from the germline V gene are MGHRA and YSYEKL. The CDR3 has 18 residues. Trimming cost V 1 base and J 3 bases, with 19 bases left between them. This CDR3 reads CASSQGEGAGSGKNIQYF. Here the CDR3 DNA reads TGCGCCAGCAGCCAAGGGGAAGGGGCGGGAAGTGGCAAAAACATTCAGTACTTC.